This TCR beta chain was found in a study of radiotherapy plus CTLA-4 blockade in lung cancer. Looking at the study overall: Across the patients, objective responses occurred in about 19%, and disease control in roughly 30%.

Those patients who had chemo-refractory metastatic non-small-cell lung cancer were given focal radiation along with CTLA-4 blockade through ipilimumab. The CDR3 length is 13 residues. V lost 5 bases to trimming and J lost 6 bases, with 11 bases between them. CDR1 and CDR2 from the germline V gene are SGHTA and FQGNSA. This table comes from immunoSEQ multiplex PCR, and its TCRdb copy is limited to in-frame clones, with some not included. In the table there are around 80,000 clones, roughly 74% of which are singletons. The material sequenced was peripheral blood, taken from a patient treated with radiotherapy plus ipilimumab. This clonotype was sampled from a human donor with non-small cell lung cancer whose response to radiotherapy plus ipilimumab could not be evaluated. The rearrangement joins TRBV7-2 to TRBJ2-1, with a possible D match to TRBD1 (5 bases). Written as DNA, the CDR3 is TGTGCCAGCAGCGTGGGGCACGGCAATGAGCAGTTCTTC. This codes for CASSVGHGNEQFF.